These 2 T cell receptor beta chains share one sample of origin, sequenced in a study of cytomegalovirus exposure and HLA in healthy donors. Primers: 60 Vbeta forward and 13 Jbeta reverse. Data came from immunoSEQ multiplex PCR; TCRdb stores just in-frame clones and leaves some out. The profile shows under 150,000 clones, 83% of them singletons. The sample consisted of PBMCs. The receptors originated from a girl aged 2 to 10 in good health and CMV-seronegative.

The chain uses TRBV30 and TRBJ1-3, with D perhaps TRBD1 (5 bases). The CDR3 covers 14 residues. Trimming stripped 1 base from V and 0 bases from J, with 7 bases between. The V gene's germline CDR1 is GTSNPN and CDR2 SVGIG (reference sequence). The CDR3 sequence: CAWSGQHSGNTIYF. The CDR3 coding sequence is TGTGCCTGGAGTGGACAGCACTCTGGAAACACCATATATTTT.

CDR3 region: CASSLSPISGVLRPGELFF. DNA of the CDR3: TGCGCCAGCAGCCTCAGCCCTATCTCAGGGGTCTTGCGTCCCGGGGAGCTGTTTTTT. The chain couples TRBV4-1 to TRBJ2-2, with D perhaps matching TRBD1 (6 bases). The CDR3 has 19 residues. V was pared by 4 bases and J by 6 bases, with 27 bases between. CDR1 is MGHRA, CDR2 YSYEKL, per germline.